This T cell receptor (beta chain) was identified in a study of cytomegalovirus exposure and HLA in healthy donors. V dropped 2 bases and J dropped 5; count of bases not matched to a gene: 10. Germline loops: CDR1 MGHRA, CDR2 YSYEKL. The CDR3 extends over 18 amino acids. It was with 60 Vbeta and 13 Jbeta primers that the PCR ran. Using immunoSEQ multiplex PCR, the repertoire was profiled, and TCRdb retains in-frame clones only, with some absent. The sample includes about 160,000 clones, roughly 78% of them seen just once. The sequence came from a man aged 40-49 years in good health and CMV-seronegative. The chain has TRBV4-1 and TRBJ2-1; 12 bases are a match to TRBD2. The specimen was PBMCs. The CDR3 region has the DNA TGCGCCAGCAGCCAACCTTCGCTAGCGGGAGGGCTGCACAATGAGCAGTTCTTC. This encodes CASSQPSLAGGLHNEQFF.